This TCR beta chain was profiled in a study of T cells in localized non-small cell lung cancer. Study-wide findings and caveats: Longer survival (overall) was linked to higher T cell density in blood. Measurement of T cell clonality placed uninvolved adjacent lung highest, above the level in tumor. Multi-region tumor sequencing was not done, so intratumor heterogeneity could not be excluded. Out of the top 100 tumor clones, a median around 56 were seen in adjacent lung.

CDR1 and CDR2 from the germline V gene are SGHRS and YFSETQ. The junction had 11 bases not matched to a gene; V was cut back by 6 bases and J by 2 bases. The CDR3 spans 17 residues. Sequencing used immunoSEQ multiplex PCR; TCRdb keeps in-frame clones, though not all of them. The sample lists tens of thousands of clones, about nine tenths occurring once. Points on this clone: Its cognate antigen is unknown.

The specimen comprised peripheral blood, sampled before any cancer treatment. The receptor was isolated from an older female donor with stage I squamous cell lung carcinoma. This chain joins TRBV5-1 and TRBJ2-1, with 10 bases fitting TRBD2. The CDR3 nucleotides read TGCGCCAGCATCGGGGCTAGCGGGAGAAAACCCTACAATGAGCAGTTCTTC. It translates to CASIGASGRKPYNEQFF.